These 16 T cell receptor beta chains share one sample of origin, sequenced in a study of beta chain features in type 1 diabetes. The entirety of the isolated RNA underwent reverse transcription, so expressed TCRB transcripts were sequenced. The method was immunoSEQ multiplex PCR; TCRdb's version includes in-frame clones alone and lacks a portion of them. The sample has 140,000 to 150,000 clones, about 50% seen once. Source material: Tregs from blood. The receptors were sampled from a man between 18 and 29 years old in good health.

V and J are TRBV19 and TRBJ1-5; D might be TRBD1 (6 bases). Trimming cost V 3 bases and J 5 bases, with 14 bases left between them. Germline V gives CDR1 LNHDA, CDR2 SQIVND (reference sequence). The CDR3 totals 15 residues. The CDR3 sequence is CASSITRGVHQPQHF. CDR3 nucleotides: TGTGCCAGTAGTATCACCAGGGGTGTCCATCAGCCCCAGCATTTT.

V is TRBV5-1 and J is TRBJ2-6; no reliable D call. V dropped 2 bases and J dropped 1 base, with 10 bases sitting between them. The germline V gene encodes CDR1 SGHRS and CDR2 YFSETQ. The CDR3 has 16 amino acids. CDR3 region: CASSFLRDSGANVLTF. DNA of the CDR3: TGCGCCAGCAGCTTTTTGAGAGATTCTGGGGCCAACGTCCTGACTTTC.

The V gene is TRBV7-2, the J gene TRBJ2-2; the D gene is possibly TRBD1 (6 bases). The CDR3 contains 16 residues. Germline V gene lookup returns CDR1 SGHTA and CDR2 FQGNSA. V lost 6 bases and J lost 2, with 16 bases in between. In DNA, the CDR3 is TGTGCCAGCAGAAACTCCGGGACAATAAACACCGGGGAGCTGTTTTTT. Amino acids: CASRNSGTINTGELFF.

This chain links TRBV5-1 with TRBJ2-7, with TRBD2 matching over 7 bases. This CDR3 region has 14 residues. Looked up from germline, CDR1 is SGHRS and CDR2 is YFSETQ. The V and J ends lost 1 base and 4 bases, in that order; junction bases with no gene match: 5. The CDR3 DNA reads as TGCGCCAGCAGCTTGTCGGCTAGCGGATACGAGCAGTACTTC. It is translated as CASSLSASGYEQYF.

The chain employs TRBV7-2 and TRBJ2-7; D is ambiguous. The length of the CDR3 is 14 residues. V was shortened by 3 bases and J by 0 bases, with 9 bases between the two germline ends. Germline CDR1 reads SGHTA; CDR2 reads FQGNSA. Here the CDR3 reads CASSFGQISYEQYF. The CDR3 nucleotides read TGTGCCAGCAGCTTTGGGCAGATCTCCTACGAGCAGTACTTC.

The chain recombines TRBV7-8 with TRBJ2-3; 7 bases match TRBD2. Germline V gene data show CDR1 as SGHVS and CDR2 as FQNEAQ. Trimming removed 6 bases from V and 1 base from J; junction bases left unmatched: 13. This CDR3 comprises 17 residues. CDR3 residues: CASSPLARPSGTDTQYF. CDR3 nucleotides: TGTGCCAGCAGTCCACTAGCGAGACCATCGGGCACAGATACGCAGTATTTT.

This clone came up once. The V call is TRBV19, the J call TRBJ2-2, with 9 bases fitting TRBD2. V shed 7 bases, J shed 2 bases, and the junction held 8 bases outside the gene matches. Per the germline V gene, CDR1 is LNHDA and CDR2 is SQIVND (reference sequence). The CDR3 spans 16 residues. CDR3 bases: TGTGCCAGTACCTCAGGGCGGGGGGGAAACACCGGGGAGCTGTTTTTT. Protein: CASTSGRGGNTGELFF. Combining the CDR3 with reference TRBV19 and TRBJ2-2 gives the whole variable domain DGGITQSPKYLFRKEGQNVTLSCEQNLNHDAMYWYRQDPGQGLRLIYYSQIVNDFQKGDIAEGYSVSREKKESFPLTVTSAQKNPTAFYLCASTSGRGGNTGELFFGEGSRLTVL.

This clone was observed a few times. This rearrangement joins TRBV6-6 to TRBJ2-3; no reliable D call. Trimming took off 6 bases at V and 5 bases at J, with 18 bases between the two ends. This CDR3 is built from 15 residues. Germline CDR1 MNHNY, CDR2 SVGAGI (reference sequence). DNA of the CDR3: TGTGCCAGCAGCTTCTCGGCGGCCCTAGGAGATACGCAGTATTTT. Protein sequence: CASSFSAALGDTQYF.

J is TRBJ2-6 and V is TRBV14, with 7 bases aligning to TRBD1. In germline, CDR1 is SGHDN, CDR2 FVKESK. The V gene end was trimmed by 1 base and the J gene end by 3 bases; junction bases not matched to a gene: 9. The CDR3 runs 18 residues. CDR3 sequence: CASSQGYRGLGGANVLTF. The DNA for the CDR3 is TGTGCCAGCAGCCAAGGGTACAGGGGATTGGGTGGGGCCAACGTCCTGACTTTC.

The chain recombines TRBV18 with TRBJ2-7, with 9 bases matching TRBD1. Germline trimming cut 3 bases from V and 8 bases from J; bases unmatched to any gene: 11. This CDR3 spans 15 amino acids. Germline CDR1 KGHSH, CDR2 LQKENI. CDR3 residues: CASSPVQGAEVKQYF. CDR3 bases: TGTGCCAGCTCACCGGTACAGGGGGCGGAGGTAAAGCAGTACTTC.

This clone was counted between two and nine times. The J gene is TRBJ2-2, the V gene TRBV28; TRBD1 might be the D (6 bases). The CDR3 length is 14 residues. Germline lookup yields CDR1 MDHEN and CDR2 SYDVKM. The V gene lost 3 bases and the J gene lost 9 bases, with 14 bases spanning the gap. The CDR3 DNA reads as TGTGCCAGCAGTTTCCGACAGGCCCCGAGGGAGCTGTTTTTT. Encoded protein: CASSFRQAPRELFF.

This clone was seen more than once but under ten times. The chain employs TRBV5-5 and TRBJ2-7; D may be TRBD1 (6 bases). Trimming left V 3 bases short and J 4 bases short, with 11 bases between. CDR3 length equals 13 residues. Germline V gene lookup returns CDR1 SGHKS and CDR2 YYEKEE (reference sequence). Here the CDR3 reads CASSWGTQYEQYF. The CDR3 DNA reads TGTGCCAGCAGCTGGGGGACACAATACGAGCAGTACTTC.

This chain links TRBV4-2 with TRBJ2-2; 11 bases line up with TRBD2. The CDR3 runs to 18 residues. V trimming: 4 bases; J trimming: 6 bases; junction bases outside the gene matches: 13. Germline CDR1 LGHNA, CDR2 YNFKEQ. CDR3 DNA sequence: TGTGCCAGCAGCCGGCCGACACATACTAGCGGGGGCCCCGGGGAGCTGTTTTTT. Translated, it gives CASSRPTHTSGGPGELFF.

The CDR3 DNA is TGTGCCTGGAGTGTACGGACAGGGGTTAACTATGGCTACACCTTC. Its translation is CAWSVRTGVNYGYTF. The chain joins TRBV30 to TRBJ1-2; 9 nucleotides agree with TRBD1. The germline V gene encodes CDR1 GTSNPN and CDR2 SVGIG (reference sequence). The ends lost 0 bases at V and 1 base at J; junction bases unmatched: 3. The CDR3 sequence is 15 residues long.

The sample holds a few counts of this clone. The chain couples TRBV28 to TRBJ2-1; perhaps TRBD1 as D (6 bases). Germline lookup yields CDR1 MDHEN and CDR2 SYDVKM. CDR3 length equals 13 residues. The germline V and J ends were trimmed by 7 bases and 3 bases, with 10 bases remaining between them. CDR3 sequence: CASNGQNYNEQFF. The CDR3 bases are TGTGCCAGCAATGGACAGAACTACAATGAGCAGTTCTTC.

This clone was counted a single time. The V gene is TRBV9, the J gene TRBJ1-2; D may be TRBD1 (5 bases). With 0 bases removed from V and 0 bases from J, the gap between germline ends came to 9 bases. Germline CDR1 and CDR2: SGDLS and YYNGEE. The CDR3 spans 15 residues. The CDR3 is CASSVATGANYGYTF. CDR3 in DNA: TGTGCCAGCAGCGTAGCTACGGGGGCTAACTATGGCTACACCTTC.